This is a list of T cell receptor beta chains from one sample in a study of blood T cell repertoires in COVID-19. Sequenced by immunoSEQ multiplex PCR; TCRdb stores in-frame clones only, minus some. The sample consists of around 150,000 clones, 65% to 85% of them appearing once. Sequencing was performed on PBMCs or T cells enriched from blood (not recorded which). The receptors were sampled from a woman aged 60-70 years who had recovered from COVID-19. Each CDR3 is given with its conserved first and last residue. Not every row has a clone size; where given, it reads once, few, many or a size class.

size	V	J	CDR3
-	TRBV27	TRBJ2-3	CASSLSNQGSFDTQYF
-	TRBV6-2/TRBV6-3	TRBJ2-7	CASSLSGRASEQYF
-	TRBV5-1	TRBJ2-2	CASSTTSGANTGELFF
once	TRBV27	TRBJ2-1	CASSPNPSGNEQFF
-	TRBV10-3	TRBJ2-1	CAISESRLSRNEQFF
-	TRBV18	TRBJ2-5	CASSLRNGAGETQYF
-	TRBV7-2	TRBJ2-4	CASSLRFGGYLAKNIQYF
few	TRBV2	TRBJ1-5	CASSSGRGLSNQPQHF
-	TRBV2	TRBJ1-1	CARRENTEAFF
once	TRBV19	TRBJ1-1	CASSVGTVTYTEAFF
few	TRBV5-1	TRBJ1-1	CASSAGLGLNTEAFF
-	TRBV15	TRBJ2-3	CATRAGGDTQYF
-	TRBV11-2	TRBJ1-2	CASSLGGGEGTDGYTF
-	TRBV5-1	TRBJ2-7	CASHLGLAGGEQYF
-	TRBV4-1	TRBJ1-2	CASSQDAALYYGYTF
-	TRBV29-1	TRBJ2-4	CSVREGNIQYF
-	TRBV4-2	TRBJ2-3	CASSQDLRRGPGTDTQYF
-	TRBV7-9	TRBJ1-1	CASSPDTSEAFF
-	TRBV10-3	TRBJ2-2	CAISESGTRTGRSGELFF
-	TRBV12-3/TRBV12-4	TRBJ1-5	CASSSNMEPQHF
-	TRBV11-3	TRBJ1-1	CASSSGQGGNTEAFF
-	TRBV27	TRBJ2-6	CASSLSLAGANVLTF
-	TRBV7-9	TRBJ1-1	CASSPVGDSNTEAFF
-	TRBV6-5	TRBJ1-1	CASNERLGPEAFF
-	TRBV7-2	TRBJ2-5	CASSLRGLAGGRRAQYF
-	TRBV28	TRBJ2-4	CASSPKAPGRWTKNIQYF
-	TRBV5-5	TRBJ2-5	CASSPLGETTQYF
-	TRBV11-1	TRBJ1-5	CASSLIGSSNQPQHF
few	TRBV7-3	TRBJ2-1	CASSQTGGNSNEQFF
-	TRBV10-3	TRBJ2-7	CAISEWEREGSSYEQYF
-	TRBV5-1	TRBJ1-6	CASSLEGTGVNSPLHF
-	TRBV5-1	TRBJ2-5	CASSLTQQGRGTQYF
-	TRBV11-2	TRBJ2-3	CASTFQRGVSTDTQYF
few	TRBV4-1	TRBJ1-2	CASSQEARGRYGYTF